The 19 T cell receptor beta chains listed next were all sequenced from one sample in a study of blood T cell repertoires in COVID-19. Generated by immunoSEQ multiplex PCR, the TCRdb table keeps only in-frame clones and is missing some. The profile covers 140,000 to 150,000 clones, with nearly 90% appearing a single time and approximately 2% taken by the ten largest. The sample comprised peripheral blood. All receptors derive from a man between 65 and 85 years old with acute or convalescent COVID-19.

The chain combines TRBV5-1 with TRBJ1-6; 9 bases map to TRBD1. Losses at the gene ends were 0 bases for V and 0 bases for J; bases not matched to a gene: 4. The germline CDR1 and CDR2 sequences are SGHRS and YFSETQ. This CDR3 has 18 amino acids. The chain's CDR3 is CASSLEGTGSSYNSPLHF. Here the CDR3 DNA reads TGCGCCAGCAGCTTGGAAGGGACAGGGTCCTCCTATAATTCACCCCTCCACTTT.

V is TRBV5-1 and J is TRBJ1-2, with 12 bases fitting TRBD1. Germline lookup yields CDR1 SGHRS and CDR2 YFSETQ. This CDR3 is 14 amino acids long. V shed 4 bases, J shed 8 bases, and the junction held 6 bases outside the gene matches. CDR3 sequence (DNA): TGCGCCAGCAGCCCTCGGGACAGGGGGCGAGGCTACACCTTC. It codes for CASSPRDRGRGYTF.

The J gene is TRBJ2-2, the V gene TRBV5-1; no definite D call. The CDR3 sequence is 14 residues long. Germline-derived CDR1 and CDR2 are SGHRS and YFSETQ. The V gene lost 5 bases and the J gene lost 1 base, with 9 bases spanning the gap. CDR3 nucleotides: TGCGCCAGCAGGCAGCTAGAGAACACCGGGGAGCTGTTTTTT. Translating gives CASRQLENTGELFF.

This clone was recorded only once. This rearrangement joins TRBV21-1 to TRBJ2-7; the table's D call of TRBD1 was not tested on the DNA. TRBV21-1 has pseudogene status. The CDR3 is made up of 14 amino acids. CDR3 coding DNA: TGTGCCAGCAGCAAAGCAGGGGTTCCCTACGAGCAGTACTTC. Translation gives CASSKAGVPYEQYF.

This clone showed up just once. The chain uses TRBV5-1 and TRBJ2-7; 7 nucleotides agree with TRBD2. Germline trimming cut 3 bases from V and 7 bases from J; bases unmatched to any gene: 13. This CDR3 region has 15 residues. Germline V gene lookup returns CDR1 SGHRS and CDR2 YFSETQ. In DNA form, the CDR3 reads TGCGCCAGCAGCTATGGGAAATTGGCGGGAGAAGAGCAGTACTTC. Encoded protein: CASSYGKLAGEEQYF.

V is TRBV27 and J is TRBJ2-3, with 7 bases matching TRBD1. This CDR3 contains 15 residues. V lost 8 bases and J lost 1; bases outside the gene matches: 9. Germline assignment: CDR1 MNHEY and CDR2 SMNVEV (reference sequence). CDR3 loop: CASGNRGSGTDTQYF. Here the CDR3 DNA reads TGTGCCAGCGGTAACAGGGGATCGGGCACAGATACGCAGTATTTT.

The V and J genes are TRBV12-3 or TRBV12-4 and TRBJ1-3, with a tentative D call TRBD1 (5 bases). The CDR3 is made up of 13 amino acids. Deletions cut 0 bases from V and 7 bases from J, with 7 bases between. The CDR3 is CASSLARANTIYF. As DNA, the CDR3 is TGTGCCAGCAGTTTAGCCAGGGCTAACACCATATATTTT.

The chain is built from TRBV6-5 and TRBJ2-3; TRBD1 might be the D (5 bases). Between the trimmed V and J ends, which lost 0 bases and 4 bases, there was a span of 11 bases. Germline CDR1 and CDR2: MNHEY and SVGAGI. CDR3 length equals 15 residues. The chain's CDR3 is CASSYSSGSPDTQYF. In nucleotides, the CDR3 is TGTGCCAGCAGTTACTCCTCAGGGTCCCCAGATACGCAGTATTTT.

This chain's CDR3 is CASSVLAGAPGTQYF. The CDR3 bases are TGTGCCAGCAGCGTACTCGCGGGGGCTCCGGGGACCCAGTACTTC. The chain uses TRBV7-2 and TRBJ2-5, with D perhaps matching TRBD2 (7 bases). V was trimmed by 5 bases and J by 7 bases, leaving 20 bases between them. This CDR3 has 15 amino acids. The germline gives CDR1 SGHTA, CDR2 FQGNSA. Variable domain in full (rest from reference TRBV7-2 and TRBJ2-5): GAGVSQSPSNKVTEKGKDVELRCDPISGHTALYWYRQSLGQGLEFLIYFQGNSAPDKSGLPSDRFSAERTGGSVSTLTIQRTQQEDSAVYLCASSVLAGAPGTQYFGPGTRLLVL.

This clone was seen more than once but under ten times. The V and J genes are TRBV19 and TRBJ1-1; D remains ambiguous. There are 13 residues in the CDR3. Trimming took 5 bases from V and 3 from J, leaving 10 bases between them. Germline V lookup: CDR1 LNHDA, CDR2 SQIVND (reference sequence). CDR3 sequence reads: CASSARRHTEAFF. CDR3 sequence (DNA): TGTGCCAGTAGTGCCAGGAGGCACACTGAAGCTTTCTTT. The full variable domain, its missing parts supplied by reference TRBV19 and TRBJ1-1, is DGGITQSPKYLFRKEGQNVTLSCEQNLNHDAMYWYRQDPGQGLRLIYYSQIVNDFQKGDIAEGYSVSREKKESFPLTVTSAQKNPTAFYLCASSARRHTEAFFGQGTRLTVV.

The chain carries TRBV30 and TRBJ1-1, with 8 bases lining up with TRBD1. V gave up 5 bases and J gave up 4 bases; unmatched junction bases: 9. Looked up from germline, CDR1 is GTSNPN and CDR2 is SVGIG (reference sequence). CDR3 length equals 14 residues. The CDR3 nucleotides read TGTGCCTGGGGCTTGACAGGGGTATTCACTGAAGCTTTCTTT. Translating it yields CAWGLTGVFTEAFF.

The V gene is TRBV2, the J gene TRBJ1-2; TRBD1 matches at 11 bases. The CDR3 has 15 amino acids. Germline CDR1 is SNHLY and CDR2 is FYNNEI. V lost 8 bases and J lost 4; bases outside the gene matches: 9. The CDR3 DNA follows: TGTGCCAGCGACGAACGGACAGGGGGCGGCTATGGCTACACCTTC. Translation: CASDERTGGGYGYTF. The full variable domain, completed using reference TRBV2 and TRBJ1-2, is EPEVTQTPSHQVTQMGQEVILRCVPISNHLYFYWYRQILGQKVEFLVSFYNNEISEKSEIFDDQFSVERPDGSNFTLKIRSTKLEDSAMYFCASDERTGGGYGYTFGSGTRLTVV.

The rearrangement joins TRBV7-2 to TRBJ2-1, with 8 bases identical to TRBD1. Looked up from germline, CDR1 is SGHTA and CDR2 is FQGNSA. The CDR3 is 15 amino acids. With V trimmed by 7 bases and J by 7 bases, 12 bases remained unmatched. CDR3 DNA: TGTGCCAGCACCCTCATTTCAGGGGGCGTGAATGAGCAGTTCTTC. It specifies CASTLISGGVNEQFF.

This chain links TRBV3-1 (or the pseudogene TRBV3-2) with TRBJ2-3, with D possibly TRBD1 on 5 matching bases. The V gene lost 1 base and the J gene lost 3 bases, with 8 bases spanning the gap. Germline V gene sequence: CDR1 LGHDT, CDR2 YNNKEL (reference sequence). The CDR3 loop spans 14 amino acids. CDR3 in DNA: TGTGCCAGCAGCCAAGTTGGGGCGACAGATACGCAGTATTTT. Amino acid sequence: CASSQVGATDTQYF.

The chain employs TRBV9 and TRBJ2-3; 12 bases are shared with TRBD2. Germline CDR1 SGDLS, CDR2 YYNGEE. The CDR3 has 15 residues. V lost 0 bases, J lost 5 bases, and 1 base stayed unmatched. The CDR3 bases are TGTGCCAGCAGCGTAGAGGGACTAGCGGGAGATACGCAGTATTTT. Amino acids: CASSVEGLAGDTQYF. The full variable domain, with the rest looked up from reference TRBV9 and TRBJ2-3, is DSGVTQTPKHLITATGQRVTLRCSPRSGDLSVYWYQQSLDQGLQFLIQYYNGEERAKGNILERFSAQQFPDLHSELNLSSLELGDSALYFCASSVEGLAGDTQYFGPGTRLTVL.

The gene calls are TRBV3-1 (or the pseudogene TRBV3-2) and TRBJ1-2; weak D call: TRBD1 (6 bases). This CDR3 has 14 amino acids. V lost 2 bases and J lost 8, with 15 bases in between. From germline, CDR1 is LGHDT and CDR2 YNNKEL (reference sequence). This CDR3 reads CASSQTGSQFGYTF. The CDR3 bases are TGTGCCAGCAGCCAAACAGGGTCCCAATTCGGCTACACCTTC.

The rearrangement links TRBV4-1 to TRBJ2-1; TRBD1 matches at 10 bases. The CDR3 loop spans 16 amino acids. CDR1 MGHRA and CDR2 YSYEKL come from the germline V gene. The V gene end was trimmed by 1 base and the J gene end by 6 bases; junction bases not matched to a gene: 6. The DNA for the CDR3 is TGCGCCAGCAGCCAAGCTTATGGGACAGGGGTCAATGAGCAGTTCTTC. Amino acid sequence: CASSQAYGTGVNEQFF.

The genes are TRBV29-1 and TRBJ2-7; 7 bases align to TRBD1. This CDR3 comprises 14 residues. Trimming removed 4 bases from V and 7 bases from J; junction bases left unmatched: 13. In germline, CDR1 is SQVTM, CDR2 ANQGSEA. Here the CDR3 reads CSVGPRDSWGEQYF. The CDR3 coding sequence is TGCAGCGTTGGCCCCCGGGACAGTTGGGGGGAGCAGTACTTC.

The chain recombines TRBV19 with TRBJ2-1, with 11 positions matching TRBD2. Per the germline V gene, CDR1 is LNHDA and CDR2 is SQIVND (reference sequence). The V gene end was trimmed by 6 bases and the J gene end by 6 bases; junction bases not matched to a gene: 7. This CDR3 has 15 amino acids. DNA of the CDR3: TGTGCCAGTAGGGGTTCGGGACTAGCGGTCAATGAGCAGTTCTTC. Translating it yields CASRGSGLAVNEQFF.